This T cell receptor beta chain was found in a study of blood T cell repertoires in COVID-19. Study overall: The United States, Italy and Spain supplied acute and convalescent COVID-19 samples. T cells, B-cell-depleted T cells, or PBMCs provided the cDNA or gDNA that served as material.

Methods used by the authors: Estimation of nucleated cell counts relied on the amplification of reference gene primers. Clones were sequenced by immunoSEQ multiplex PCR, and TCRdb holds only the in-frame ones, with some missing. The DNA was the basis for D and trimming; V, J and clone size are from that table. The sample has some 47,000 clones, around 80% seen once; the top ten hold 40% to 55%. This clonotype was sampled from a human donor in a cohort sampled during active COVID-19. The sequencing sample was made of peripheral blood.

The chain's CDR3 is CAIRGQSQGATEAFF. CDR3 sequence (DNA): TGTGCCATCAGGGGCCAATCACAGGGAGCCACTGAAGCTTTCTTT. The chain employs TRBV10-3 and TRBJ1-1; maybe TRBD1 (6 bases). Germline V gene data show CDR1 as ENHRY and CDR2 as SYGVKD. Trimming stripped 6 bases from V and 4 bases from J, with 18 bases between. CDR3 length: 15 amino acids.